This passage covers 8 T cell receptor beta chains from one sample sequenced in a study of control samples from healthy donors and cancer patients. Sequencing was performed with immunoSEQ multiplex PCR; in TCRdb, only in-frame clones are kept and a portion is missing. Among fewer than 95,000 clones listed, around four fifths were seen once. The material sequenced was blood. These receptors all come from a man aged 25 to 40 in good health.

The rearrangement joins TRBV7-9 to TRBJ1-3, with a possible D match to TRBD1 (6 bases). Germline V gene sequence: CDR1 SEHNR, CDR2 FQNEAQ (reference sequence). V was trimmed by 3 bases and J by 4 bases, leaving 10 bases between them. The CDR3 consists of 14 residues. The CDR3 nucleotides read TGTGCCAGCAGCTTCCCGCAGGGGGGAAACACCATATATTTT. Amino acids: CASSFPQGGNTIYF. Combining the CDR3 with reference TRBV7-9 and TRBJ1-3 gives the whole variable domain DTGVSQNPRHKITKRGQNVTFRCDPISEHNRLYWYRQTLGQGPEFLTYFQNEAQLEKSRLLSDRFSAERPKGSFSTLEIQRTEQGDSAMYLCASSFPQGGNTIYFGEGSWLTVV.

The table lists this clone with a few counts. The sample holds other DNA sequences that translate to the same CDR3. The chain uses TRBV28 and TRBJ2-7, with TRBD2 matching 8 bases. The germline V gene has CDR1 MDHEN and CDR2 SYDVKM. The junction had 7 bases not matched to a gene; V was cut back by 6 bases and J by 6 bases. The CDR3 contains 13 residues. CDR3: CASRGGLAGEQYF. CDR3 DNA sequence: TGTGCCAGCAGGGGAGGACTAGCCGGCGAGCAGTACTTC.

With respect to this clone: Other nucleotide sequences from this sample produce the same CDR3. The chain is built from TRBV3-1 (or the pseudogene TRBV3-2) and TRBJ2-7, with no clear D. The CDR3 sequence is 14 residues long. Per germline, CDR1 LGHDT and CDR2 YNNKEL (reference sequence). Trimming removed 1 base from V and 1 base from J, with 8 bases in between. CDR3 coding DNA: TGTGCCAGCAGCCAAGCCCGTTTTTCCTACGAGCAGTACTTC. Its translation is CASSQARFSYEQYF.

The chain is built from TRBV25-1 and TRBJ1-1; no clear D. The CDR3 runs to 14 residues. Germline V CDR1 and CDR2: MGHDK, SYGVNS. V lost 2 bases and J lost 2, with 9 bases in between. The CDR3 loop reads CASSEMGSNTEAFF. CDR3 in DNA: TGTGCCAGCAGTGAAATGGGCAGCAACACTGAAGCTTTCTTT.

This chain links TRBV5-6 with TRBJ1-2; D call uncertain. Trimming removed 4 bases at V and 2 bases at J, with 9 bases between. The CDR3 length is 13 residues. Germline V lookup: CDR1 SGHDT, CDR2 YYEEEE. The CDR3 here is CASSPDRNYGYTF. In DNA, the CDR3 is TGTGCCAGCAGCCCCGACCGAAACTATGGCTACACCTTC. Drawing the rest from reference TRBV5-6 and TRBJ1-2, the complete variable domain is DAGVTQSPTHLIKTRGQQVTLRCSPKSGHDTVSWYQQALGQGPQFIFQYYEEEERQRGNFPDRFSGHQFPNYSSELNVNALLLGDSALYLCASSPDRNYGYTFGSGTRLTVV.

In regard to this clone: The germline gene is not matched at one end of the junction; a read error may be the cause. The same CDR3 can be traced to other DNA sequences in this sample. The CDR3 is CASRKGTAPYGYTF. CDR3 DNA: TGTGCCAGCAGGAAAGGGACAGCCCCCTATGGCTACACCTTT. This sequence joins TRBV6-5 and TRBJ1-2; 7 bases map to TRBD1. Germline V lookup: CDR1 MNHEY, CDR2 SVGAGI. This CDR3 has 14 residues.

In the case of this clone: One end of the junction is discordant with germline, which a read error may explain. In the same sample, other DNA sequences code for this CDR3. The chain carries TRBV19 and TRBJ1-2; 9 bases agree with TRBD1. CDR1 and CDR2 from the germline V gene are LNHDA and SQIVND (reference sequence). The CDR3 runs to 16 residues. The CDR3 protein is CASRNRGRVSSVRYTF. DNA of the CDR3: TGCGCCAGTAGGAACAGGGGGCGCGTCTCTAGCGTTCGCTACACCTTC.

The chain is built from TRBV2 and TRBJ2-7, with a weak D call TRBD1 (6 bases). The V and J ends lost 5 bases and 3 bases respectively, with 14 bases between them. The CDR3 runs 14 residues. Per germline, CDR1 SNHLY and CDR2 FYNNEI. The chain's CDR3 is CASSPRTVLYEQYF. Here the CDR3 DNA reads TGTGCCAGCAGTCCGAGGACAGTACTCTACGAGCAGTACTTC.